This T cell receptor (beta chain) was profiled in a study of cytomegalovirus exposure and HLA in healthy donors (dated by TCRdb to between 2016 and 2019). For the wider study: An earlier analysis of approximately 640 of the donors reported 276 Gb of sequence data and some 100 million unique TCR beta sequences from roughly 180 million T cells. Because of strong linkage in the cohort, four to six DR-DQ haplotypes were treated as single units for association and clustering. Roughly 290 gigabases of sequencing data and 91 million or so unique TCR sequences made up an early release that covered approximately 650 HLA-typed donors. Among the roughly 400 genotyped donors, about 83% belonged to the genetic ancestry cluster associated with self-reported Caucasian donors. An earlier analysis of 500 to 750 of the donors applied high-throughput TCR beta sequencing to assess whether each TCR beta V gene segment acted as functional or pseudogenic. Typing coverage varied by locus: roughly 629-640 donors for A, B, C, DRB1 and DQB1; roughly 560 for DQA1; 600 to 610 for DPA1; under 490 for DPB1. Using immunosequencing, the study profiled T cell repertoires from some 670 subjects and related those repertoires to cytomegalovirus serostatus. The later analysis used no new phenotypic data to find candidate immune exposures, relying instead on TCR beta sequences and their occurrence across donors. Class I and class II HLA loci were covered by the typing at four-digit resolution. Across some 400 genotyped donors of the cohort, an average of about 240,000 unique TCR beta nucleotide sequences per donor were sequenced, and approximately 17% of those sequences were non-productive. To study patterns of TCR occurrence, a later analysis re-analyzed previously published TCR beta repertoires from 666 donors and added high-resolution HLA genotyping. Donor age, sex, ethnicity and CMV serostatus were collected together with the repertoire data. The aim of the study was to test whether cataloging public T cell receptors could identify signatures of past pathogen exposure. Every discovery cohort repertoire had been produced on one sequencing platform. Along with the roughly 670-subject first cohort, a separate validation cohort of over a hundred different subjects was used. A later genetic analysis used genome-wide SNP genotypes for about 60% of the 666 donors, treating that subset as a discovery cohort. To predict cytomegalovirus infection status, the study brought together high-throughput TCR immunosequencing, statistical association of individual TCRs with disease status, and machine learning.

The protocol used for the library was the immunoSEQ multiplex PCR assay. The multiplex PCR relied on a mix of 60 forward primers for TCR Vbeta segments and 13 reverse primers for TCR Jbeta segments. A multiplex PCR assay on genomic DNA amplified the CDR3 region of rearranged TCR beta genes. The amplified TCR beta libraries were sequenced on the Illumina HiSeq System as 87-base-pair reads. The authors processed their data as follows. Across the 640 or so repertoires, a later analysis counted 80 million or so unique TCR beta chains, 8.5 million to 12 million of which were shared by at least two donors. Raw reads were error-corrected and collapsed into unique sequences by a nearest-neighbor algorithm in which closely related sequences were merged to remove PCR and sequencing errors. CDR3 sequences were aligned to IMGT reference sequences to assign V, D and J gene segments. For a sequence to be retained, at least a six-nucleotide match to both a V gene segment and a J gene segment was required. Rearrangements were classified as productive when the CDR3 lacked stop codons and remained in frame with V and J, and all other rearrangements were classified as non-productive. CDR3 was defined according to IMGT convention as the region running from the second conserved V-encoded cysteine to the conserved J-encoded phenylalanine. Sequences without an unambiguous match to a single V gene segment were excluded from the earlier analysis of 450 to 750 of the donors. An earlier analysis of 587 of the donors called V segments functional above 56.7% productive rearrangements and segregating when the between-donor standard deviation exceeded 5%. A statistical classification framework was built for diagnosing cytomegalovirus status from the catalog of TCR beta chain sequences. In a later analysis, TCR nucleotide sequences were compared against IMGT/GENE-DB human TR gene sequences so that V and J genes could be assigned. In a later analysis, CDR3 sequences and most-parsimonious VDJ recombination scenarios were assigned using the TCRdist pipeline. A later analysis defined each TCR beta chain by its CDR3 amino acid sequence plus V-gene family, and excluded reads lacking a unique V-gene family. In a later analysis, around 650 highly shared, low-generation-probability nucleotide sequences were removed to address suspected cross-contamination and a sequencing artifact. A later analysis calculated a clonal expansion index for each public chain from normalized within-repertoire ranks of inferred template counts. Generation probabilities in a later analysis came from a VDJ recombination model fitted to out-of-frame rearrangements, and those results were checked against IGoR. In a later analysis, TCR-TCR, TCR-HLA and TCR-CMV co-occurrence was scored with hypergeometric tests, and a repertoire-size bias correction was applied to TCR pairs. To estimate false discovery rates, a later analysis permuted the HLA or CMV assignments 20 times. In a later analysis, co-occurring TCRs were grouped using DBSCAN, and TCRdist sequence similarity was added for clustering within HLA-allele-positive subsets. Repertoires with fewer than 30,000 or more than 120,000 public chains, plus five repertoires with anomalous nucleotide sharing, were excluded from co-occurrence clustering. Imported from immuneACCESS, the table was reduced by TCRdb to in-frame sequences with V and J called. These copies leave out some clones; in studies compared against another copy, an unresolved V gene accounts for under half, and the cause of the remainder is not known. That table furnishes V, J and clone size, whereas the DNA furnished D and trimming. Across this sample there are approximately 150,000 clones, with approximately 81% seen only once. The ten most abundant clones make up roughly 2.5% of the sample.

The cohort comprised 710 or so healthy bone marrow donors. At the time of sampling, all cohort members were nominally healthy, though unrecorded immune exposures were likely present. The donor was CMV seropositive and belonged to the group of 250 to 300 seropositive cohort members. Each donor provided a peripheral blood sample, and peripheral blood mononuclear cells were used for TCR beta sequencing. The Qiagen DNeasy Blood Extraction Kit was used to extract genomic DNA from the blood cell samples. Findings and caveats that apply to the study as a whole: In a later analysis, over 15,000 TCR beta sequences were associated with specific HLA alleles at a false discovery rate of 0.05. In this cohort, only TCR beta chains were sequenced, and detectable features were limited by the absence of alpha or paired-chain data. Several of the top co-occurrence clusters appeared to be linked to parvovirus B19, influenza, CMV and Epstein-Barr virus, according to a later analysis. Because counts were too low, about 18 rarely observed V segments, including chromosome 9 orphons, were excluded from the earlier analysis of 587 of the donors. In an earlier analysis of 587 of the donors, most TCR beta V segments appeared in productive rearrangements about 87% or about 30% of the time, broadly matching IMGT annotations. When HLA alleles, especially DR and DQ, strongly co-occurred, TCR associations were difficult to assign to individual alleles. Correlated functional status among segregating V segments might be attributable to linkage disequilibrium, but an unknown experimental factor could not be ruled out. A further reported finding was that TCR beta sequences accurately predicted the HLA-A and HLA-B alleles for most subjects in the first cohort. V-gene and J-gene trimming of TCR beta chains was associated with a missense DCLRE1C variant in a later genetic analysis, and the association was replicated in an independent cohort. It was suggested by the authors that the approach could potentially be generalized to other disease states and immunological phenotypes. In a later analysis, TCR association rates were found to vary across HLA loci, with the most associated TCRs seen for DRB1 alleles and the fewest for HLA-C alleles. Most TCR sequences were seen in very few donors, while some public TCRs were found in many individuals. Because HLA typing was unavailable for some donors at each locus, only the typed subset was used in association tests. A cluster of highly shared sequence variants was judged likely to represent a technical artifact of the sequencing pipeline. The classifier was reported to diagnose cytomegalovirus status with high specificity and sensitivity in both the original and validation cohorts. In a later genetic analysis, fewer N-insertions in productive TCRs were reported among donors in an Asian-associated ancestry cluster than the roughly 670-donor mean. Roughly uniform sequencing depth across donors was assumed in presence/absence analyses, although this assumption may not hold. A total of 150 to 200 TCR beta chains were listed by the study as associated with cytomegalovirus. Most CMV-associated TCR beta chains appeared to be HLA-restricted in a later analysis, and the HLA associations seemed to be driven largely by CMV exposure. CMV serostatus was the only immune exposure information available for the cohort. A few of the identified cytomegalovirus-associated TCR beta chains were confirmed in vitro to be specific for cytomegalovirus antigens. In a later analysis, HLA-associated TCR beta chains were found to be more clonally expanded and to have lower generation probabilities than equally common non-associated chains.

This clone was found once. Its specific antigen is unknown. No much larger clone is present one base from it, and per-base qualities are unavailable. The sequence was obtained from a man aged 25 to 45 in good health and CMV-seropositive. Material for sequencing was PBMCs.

CDR3 loop: CASSRQRGGELFF. The bases read TGTGCCAGCAGCCGCCAGCGCGGCGGGGAGCTGTTTTTT. The V and J genes are TRBV11-2 and TRBJ2-2, with the D segment identity uncertain. Per the germline V gene, SGHAT is the CDR1 and FQNNGV is the CDR2. Including the terminal cysteine and phenylalanine, the CDR3 comprises 13 residues. This entry keeps only the CDR3 DNA: 39 bases, framed from base 1. V was cut back by 5 bases and J by 7 bases, leaving a gap of 11 bases between them.